Listed here is a single TCR beta chain. CDR1 SGHDT and CDR2 YYEEEE come from the germline V gene. This CDR3 has 16 residues. V lost 1 base to trimming and J lost 2 bases; unmatched junction nucleotides: 7. This record belongs to a study of blood T cell repertoires in COVID-19. Looking at the study overall: Samples representing acute and convalescent COVID-19 were sourced from the United States, Italy and Spain. PBMCs, B-cell-depleted T cells, or T cells provided the cDNA or gDNA that made up the material.

Original analysis: Nucleated cell number was recorded as an estimate derived from reference gene primer amplification. Assay: immunoSEQ multiplex PCR; the TCRdb copy retains only in-frame clones and omits some. D and trimming were read from the DNA, whereas the V and J calls and clone size are those reported in that table. The sample has 200,000 to 250,000 clones, roughly 84% seen once; the top ten hold 2.9%. Specimen: peripheral blood. This sequence joins TRBV5-6 and TRBJ2-5; 8 bases fit TRBD1. The TCR comes from a man aged 45-60 years who had recovered from COVID-19. The CDR3 DNA reads as TGTGCCAGCAGCTTGAGGGGGAACAGGGGGCAAGAGACCCAGTACTTC. Encoded protein: CASSLRGNRGQETQYF.